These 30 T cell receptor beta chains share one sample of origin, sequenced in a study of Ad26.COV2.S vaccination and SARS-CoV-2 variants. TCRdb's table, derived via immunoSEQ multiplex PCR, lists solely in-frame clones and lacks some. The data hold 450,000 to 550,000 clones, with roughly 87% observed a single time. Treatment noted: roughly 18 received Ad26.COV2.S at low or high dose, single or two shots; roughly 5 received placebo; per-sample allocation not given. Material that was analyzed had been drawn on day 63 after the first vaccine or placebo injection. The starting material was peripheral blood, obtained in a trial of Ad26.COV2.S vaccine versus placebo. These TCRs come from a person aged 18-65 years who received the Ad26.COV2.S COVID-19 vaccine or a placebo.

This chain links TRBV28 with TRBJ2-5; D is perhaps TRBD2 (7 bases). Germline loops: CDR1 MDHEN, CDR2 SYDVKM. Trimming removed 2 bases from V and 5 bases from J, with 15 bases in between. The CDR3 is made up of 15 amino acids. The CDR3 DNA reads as TGTGCCAGCAGTTTACAAGGACTAGGGGGGGAGACCCAGTACTTC. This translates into CASSLQGLGGETQYF.

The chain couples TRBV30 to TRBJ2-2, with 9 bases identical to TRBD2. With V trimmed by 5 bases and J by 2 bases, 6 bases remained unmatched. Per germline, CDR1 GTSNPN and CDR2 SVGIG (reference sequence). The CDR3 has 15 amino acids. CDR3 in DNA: TGTGCCTGGGGGAGACTAGCGGAAAACACCGGGGAGCTGTTTTTT. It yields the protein CAWGRLAENTGELFF.

CDR3 in amino acids: CSASGPGVRTNYGYTF. The CDR3 DNA reads as TGCAGTGCCAGTGGCCCGGGAGTACGAACTAACTATGGCTACACCTTC. The chain has TRBV20-1 and TRBJ1-2; no reliable D call. V was pared by 6 bases and J by 0 bases, with 20 bases between. Per germline, CDR1 DFQATT and CDR2 SNEGSKA (reference sequence). CDR3 size: 16 residues.

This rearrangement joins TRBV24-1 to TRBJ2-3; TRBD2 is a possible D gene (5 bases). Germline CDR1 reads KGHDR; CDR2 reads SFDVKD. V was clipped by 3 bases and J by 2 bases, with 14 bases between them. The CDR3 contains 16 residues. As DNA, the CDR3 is TGTGCCACCAGTGATCCTCGGGGAAGCCCCACAGATACGCAGTATTTT. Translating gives CATSDPRGSPTDTQYF.

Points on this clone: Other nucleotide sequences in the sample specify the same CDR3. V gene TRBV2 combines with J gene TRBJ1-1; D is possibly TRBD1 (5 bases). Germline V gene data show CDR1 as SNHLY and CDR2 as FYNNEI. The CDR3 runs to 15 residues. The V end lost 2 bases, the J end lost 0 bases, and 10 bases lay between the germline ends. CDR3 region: CASSEQGTMNTEAFF. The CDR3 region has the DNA TGTGCCAGCAGTGAACAGGGAACGATGAACACTGAAGCTTTCTTT.

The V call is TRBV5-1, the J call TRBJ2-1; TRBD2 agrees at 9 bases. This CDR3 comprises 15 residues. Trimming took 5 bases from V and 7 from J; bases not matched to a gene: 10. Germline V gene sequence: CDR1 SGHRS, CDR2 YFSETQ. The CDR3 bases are TGCGCCAGCAGTACTCTTAGCGGGAGTTTTAATGAGCAGTTCTTC. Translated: CASSTLSGSFNEQFF.

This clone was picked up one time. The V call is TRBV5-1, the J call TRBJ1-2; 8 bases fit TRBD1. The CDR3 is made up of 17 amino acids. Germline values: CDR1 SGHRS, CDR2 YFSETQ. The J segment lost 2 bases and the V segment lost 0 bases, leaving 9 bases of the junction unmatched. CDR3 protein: CASSLEAGTGLNYGYTF. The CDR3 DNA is TGCGCCAGCAGCTTGGAGGCCGGGACAGGTCTGAACTATGGCTACACCTTC.

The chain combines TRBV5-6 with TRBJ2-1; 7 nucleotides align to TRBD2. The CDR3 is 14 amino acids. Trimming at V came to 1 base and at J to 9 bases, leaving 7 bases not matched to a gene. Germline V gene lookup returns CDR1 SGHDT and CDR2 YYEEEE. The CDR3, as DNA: TGTGCCAGCAGCTTGTCGGGACTATTGGGTGAGCAGTTCTTC. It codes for CASSLSGLLGEQFF. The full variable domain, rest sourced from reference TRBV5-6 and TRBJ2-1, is DAGVTQSPTHLIKTRGQQVTLRCSPKSGHDTVSWYQQALGQGPQFIFQYYEEEERQRGNFPDRFSGHQFPNYSSELNVNALLLGDSALYLCASSLSGLLGEQFFGPGTRLTVL.

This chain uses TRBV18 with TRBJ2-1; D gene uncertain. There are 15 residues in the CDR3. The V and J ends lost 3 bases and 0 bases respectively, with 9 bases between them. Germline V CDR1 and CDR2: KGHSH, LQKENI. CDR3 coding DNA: TGTGCCAGCTCACCCTGGTCCGACTCCTACAATGAGCAGTTCTTC. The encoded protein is CASSPWSDSYNEQFF.

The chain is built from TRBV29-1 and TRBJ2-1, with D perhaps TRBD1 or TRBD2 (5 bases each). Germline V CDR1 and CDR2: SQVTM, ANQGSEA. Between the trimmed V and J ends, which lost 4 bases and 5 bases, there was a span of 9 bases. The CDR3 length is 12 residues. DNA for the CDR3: TGCAGCGTTGGACGGGGACACAATGAGCAGTTCTTC. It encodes CSVGRGHNEQFF.

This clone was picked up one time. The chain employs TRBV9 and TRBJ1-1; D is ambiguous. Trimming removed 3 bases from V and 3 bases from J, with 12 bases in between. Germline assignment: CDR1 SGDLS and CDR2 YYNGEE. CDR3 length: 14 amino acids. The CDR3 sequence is CASSEAPRDTEAFF. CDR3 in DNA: TGTGCCAGCAGCGAGGCGCCCCGGGACACTGAAGCTTTCTTT.

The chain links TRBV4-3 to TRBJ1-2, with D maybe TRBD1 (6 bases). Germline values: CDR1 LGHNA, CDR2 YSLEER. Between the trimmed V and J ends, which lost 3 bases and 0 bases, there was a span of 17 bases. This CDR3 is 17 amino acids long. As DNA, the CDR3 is TGCGCCAGCAGCCATTCTAGCGCAGGGGTAGCTAACTATGGCTACACCTTC. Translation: CASSHSSAGVANYGYTF.

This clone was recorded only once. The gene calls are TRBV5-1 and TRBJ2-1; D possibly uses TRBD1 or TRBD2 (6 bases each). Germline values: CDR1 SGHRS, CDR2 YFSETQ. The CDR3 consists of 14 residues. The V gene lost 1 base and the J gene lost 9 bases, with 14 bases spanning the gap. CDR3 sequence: CASSLSGGQPEQFF. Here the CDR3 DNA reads TGCGCCAGCAGCTTGAGTGGGGGGCAGCCTGAGCAGTTCTTC.

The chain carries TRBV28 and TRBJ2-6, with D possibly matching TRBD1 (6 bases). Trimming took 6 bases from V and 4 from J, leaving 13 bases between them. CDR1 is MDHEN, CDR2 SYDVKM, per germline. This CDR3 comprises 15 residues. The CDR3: CASREGETGANVLTF. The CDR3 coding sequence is TGTGCCAGCAGAGAGGGGGAAACAGGGGCCAACGTCCTGACTTTC.

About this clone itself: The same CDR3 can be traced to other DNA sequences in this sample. In DNA, the CDR3 is TGCGCCAGCAGCCTCGACAGGGGGTGGACTGAAGCTTTCTTT. Its translation: CASSLDRGWTEAFF. The chain carries TRBV5-1 and TRBJ1-1; 9 positions match TRBD1. V trimming: 4 bases; J trimming: 5 bases; junction bases outside the gene matches: 6. Germline CDR1 is SGHRS and CDR2 is YFSETQ. The CDR3 runs 14 residues.

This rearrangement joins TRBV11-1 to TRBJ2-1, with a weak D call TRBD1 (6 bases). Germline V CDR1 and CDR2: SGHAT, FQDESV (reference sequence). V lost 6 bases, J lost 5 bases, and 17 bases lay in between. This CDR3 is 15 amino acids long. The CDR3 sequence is CASRTTGRGNNEQFF. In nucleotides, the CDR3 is TGTGCCAGCAGAACCACGGGCAGGGGAAACAATGAGCAGTTCTTC.

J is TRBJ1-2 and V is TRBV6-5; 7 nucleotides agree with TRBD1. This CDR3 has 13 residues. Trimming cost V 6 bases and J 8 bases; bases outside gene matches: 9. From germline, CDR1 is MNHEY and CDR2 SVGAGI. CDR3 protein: CASRAIRDSGYTF. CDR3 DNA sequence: TGTGCCAGCAGAGCTATCCGGGACAGCGGCTACACCTTC.

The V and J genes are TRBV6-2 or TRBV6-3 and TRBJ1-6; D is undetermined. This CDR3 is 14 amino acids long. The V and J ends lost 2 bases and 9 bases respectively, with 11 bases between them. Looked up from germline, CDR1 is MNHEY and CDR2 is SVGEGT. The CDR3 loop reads CASSYEPGVSPLHF. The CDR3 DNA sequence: TGTGCCAGCAGTTACGAGCCAGGTGTTTCACCCCTCCACTTT.

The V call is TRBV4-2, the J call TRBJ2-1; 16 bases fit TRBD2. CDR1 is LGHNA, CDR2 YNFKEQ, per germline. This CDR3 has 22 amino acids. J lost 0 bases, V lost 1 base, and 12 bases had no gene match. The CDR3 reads CASSQGGPGLAGGPGSYNEQFF. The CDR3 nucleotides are TGTGCCAGCAGCCAAGGAGGCCCGGGACTAGCGGGGGGGCCGGGCTCCTACAATGAGCAGTTCTTC.

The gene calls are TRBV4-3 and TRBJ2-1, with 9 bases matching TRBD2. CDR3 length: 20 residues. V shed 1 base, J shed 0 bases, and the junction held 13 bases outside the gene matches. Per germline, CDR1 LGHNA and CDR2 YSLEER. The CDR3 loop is CASSQVISSGEPSSYNEQFF. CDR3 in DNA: TGCGCCAGCAGCCAAGTTATATCTAGCGGGGAGCCGAGCTCCTACAATGAGCAGTTCTTC.

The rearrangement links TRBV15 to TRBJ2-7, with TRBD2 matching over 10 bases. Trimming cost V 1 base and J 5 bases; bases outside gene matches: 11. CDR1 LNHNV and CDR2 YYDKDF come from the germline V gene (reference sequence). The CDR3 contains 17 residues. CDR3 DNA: TGTGCCACCAGCAGAGGACTAGCGGGCTTCACGTACGACGAGCAGTACTTC. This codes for CATSRGLAGFTYDEQYF.

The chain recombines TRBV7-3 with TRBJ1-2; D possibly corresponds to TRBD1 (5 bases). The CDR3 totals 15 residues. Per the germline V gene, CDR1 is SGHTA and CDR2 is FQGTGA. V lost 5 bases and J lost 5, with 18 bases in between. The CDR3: CASSLGRGKSYGYTF. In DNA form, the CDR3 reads TGTGCCAGCAGCCTAGGACGGGGGAAGAGTTATGGCTACACCTTC.

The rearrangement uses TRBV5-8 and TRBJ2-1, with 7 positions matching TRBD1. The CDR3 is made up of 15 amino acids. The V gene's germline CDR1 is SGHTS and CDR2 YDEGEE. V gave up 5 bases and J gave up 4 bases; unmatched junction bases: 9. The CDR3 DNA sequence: TGTGCCAGCAGGTTAGGGGGCACTCGGTACAATGAGCAGTTCTTC. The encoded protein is CASRLGGTRYNEQFF.

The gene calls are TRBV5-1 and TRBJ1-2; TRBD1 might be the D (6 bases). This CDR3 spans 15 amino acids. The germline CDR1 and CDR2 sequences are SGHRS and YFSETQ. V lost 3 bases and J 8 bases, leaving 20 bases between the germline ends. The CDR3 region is CASSSKQGSYGGYTF. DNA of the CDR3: TGCGCCAGCAGCTCCAAACAGGGATCCTATGGGGGCTACACCTTC. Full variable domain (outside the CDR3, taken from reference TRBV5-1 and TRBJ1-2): KAGVTQTPRYLIKTRGQQVTLSCSPISGHRSVSWYQQTPGQGLQFLFEYFSETQRNKGNFPGRFSGRQFSNSRSEMNVSTLELGDSALYLCASSSKQGSYGGYTFGSGTRLTVV.

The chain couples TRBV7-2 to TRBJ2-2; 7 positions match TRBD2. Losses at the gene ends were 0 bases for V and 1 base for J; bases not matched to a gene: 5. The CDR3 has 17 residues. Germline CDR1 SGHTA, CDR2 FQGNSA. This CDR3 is CASSLALGGRNTGELFF. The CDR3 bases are TGTGCCAGCAGCTTAGCGCTGGGCGGGAGGAACACCGGGGAGCTGTTTTTT.

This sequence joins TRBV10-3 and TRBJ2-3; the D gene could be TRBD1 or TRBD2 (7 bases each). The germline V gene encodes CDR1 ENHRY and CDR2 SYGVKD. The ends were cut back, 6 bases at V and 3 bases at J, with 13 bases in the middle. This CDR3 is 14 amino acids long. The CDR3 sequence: CAIRGGTATDTQYF. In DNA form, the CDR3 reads TGTGCCATCAGGGGGGGGACAGCGACAGATACGCAGTATTTT.

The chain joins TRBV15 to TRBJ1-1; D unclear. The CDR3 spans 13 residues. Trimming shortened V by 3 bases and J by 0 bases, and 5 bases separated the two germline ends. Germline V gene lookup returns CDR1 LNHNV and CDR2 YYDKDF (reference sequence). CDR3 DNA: TGTGCCACCAGCAGTCGCCTGAACACTGAAGCTTTCTTT. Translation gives CATSSRLNTEAFF. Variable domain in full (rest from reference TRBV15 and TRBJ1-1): DAMVIQNPRYQVTQFGKPVTLSCSQTLNHNVMYWYQQKSSQAPKLLFHYYDKDFNNEADTPDNFQSRRPNTSFCFLDIRSPGLGDTAMYLCATSSRLNTEAFFGQGTRLTVV.

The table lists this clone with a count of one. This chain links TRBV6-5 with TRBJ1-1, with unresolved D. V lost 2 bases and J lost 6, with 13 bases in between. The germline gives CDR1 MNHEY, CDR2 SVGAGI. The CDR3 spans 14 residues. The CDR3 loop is CASSYDRVGAEAFF. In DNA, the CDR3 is TGTGCCAGCAGTTACGATCGGGTCGGAGCTGAAGCTTTCTTT.

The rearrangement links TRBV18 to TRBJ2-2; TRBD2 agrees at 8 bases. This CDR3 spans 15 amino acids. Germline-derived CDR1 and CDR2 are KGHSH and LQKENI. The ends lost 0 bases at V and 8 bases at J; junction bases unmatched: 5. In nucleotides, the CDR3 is TGTGCCAGCTCACCACCAGGGACTAGGAGTGGGGAGCTGTTTTTT. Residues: CASSPPGTRSGELFF.

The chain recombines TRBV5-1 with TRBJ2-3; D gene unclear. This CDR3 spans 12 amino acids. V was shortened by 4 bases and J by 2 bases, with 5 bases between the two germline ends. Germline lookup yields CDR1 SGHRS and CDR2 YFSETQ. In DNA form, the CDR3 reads TGCGCCAGCAGCAAGGACACAGATACGCAGTATTTT. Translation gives CASSKDTDTQYF.